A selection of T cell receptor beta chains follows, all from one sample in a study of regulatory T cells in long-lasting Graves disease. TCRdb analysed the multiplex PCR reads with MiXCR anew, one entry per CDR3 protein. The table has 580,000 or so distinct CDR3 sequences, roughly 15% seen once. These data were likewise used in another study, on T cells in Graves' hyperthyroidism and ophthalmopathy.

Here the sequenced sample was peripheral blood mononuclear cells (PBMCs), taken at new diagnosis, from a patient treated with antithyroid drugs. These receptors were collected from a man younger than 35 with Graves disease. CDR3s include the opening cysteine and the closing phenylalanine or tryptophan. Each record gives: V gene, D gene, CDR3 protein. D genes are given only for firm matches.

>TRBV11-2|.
CASSFGVGTEAFF
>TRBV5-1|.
CASSLDGGNTEAFF
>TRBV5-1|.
CASSLYTSYEQYF
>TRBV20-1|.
CSARVQAEAFF
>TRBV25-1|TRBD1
CASSEWGTGQQETQYF
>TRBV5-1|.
CASSLDGQRSYNEQFF
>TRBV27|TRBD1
CASRFDRGYNSPLHF
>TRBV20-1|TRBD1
CSASTRQGFMNTEAFF
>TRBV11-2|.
CASSLPGTDTQYF
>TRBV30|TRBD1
CAWSATGDQPQHF
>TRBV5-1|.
CASSFSGGGNTEAFF
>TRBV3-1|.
CGSSRRYGQGEGNSPLHF
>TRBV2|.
CASRDSEFSYGANVLTF
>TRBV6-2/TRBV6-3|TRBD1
CASSQRGTGAHEQYF
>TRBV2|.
CASRPGQTNKNTEAFF
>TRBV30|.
CAWSEQRTPRISYTF
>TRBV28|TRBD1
CASSLSLGTGHYGYTF
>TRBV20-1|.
CSAGERPFGEQYF
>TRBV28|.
CASRYTDQYQETQYF
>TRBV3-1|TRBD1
CASSTGANGYTF
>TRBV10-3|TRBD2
CAISESTRASGSYEQYF
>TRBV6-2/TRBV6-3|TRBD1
CASSYSGQLNTEAFF
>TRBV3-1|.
CASSQGSLGLSYEQYF
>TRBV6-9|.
CASSLLGGDNEKLFF
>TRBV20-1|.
CSAETHNEQFF
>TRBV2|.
CASSERQPTLDNEQFF
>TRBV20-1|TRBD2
CSGTSGRNEQYF